A single sample is the source of the 22 T cell receptor beta chains below, sequenced in a study of blood T cell repertoires in COVID-19. Data came from immunoSEQ multiplex PCR; TCRdb stores just in-frame clones and leaves some out. The sample shows approximately 120,000 clones, roughly 80% of them seen only once. Sequenced input: peripheral blood. Receptors originate from a man older than 75 with COVID-19, enrolled during active disease.

The chain employs TRBV10-2 and TRBJ2-7; TRBD2 matches 11 bases. The CDR3 is 14 amino acids. CDR1 is WSHSY, CDR2 SAAADI, per germline. Trimming took 6 bases from V and 7 from J; bases not matched to a gene: 8. The CDR3 nucleotides read TGCGCCAGCAGCCCACTAGCGGGAGTGCGAGAGCAGTACTTC. Amino acid sequence: CASSPLAGVREQYF.

This chain uses TRBV19 with TRBJ2-5, with D perhaps TRBD1 (5 bases). The CDR3 loop spans 14 amino acids. Germline values: CDR1 LNHDA, CDR2 SQIVND (reference sequence). The V end lost 3 bases, the J end lost 5 bases, and 13 bases lay between the germline ends. DNA of the CDR3: TGTGCCAGTAGTATGCAGGGCTCAGGGGAGACCCAGTACTTC. Amino acids: CASSMQGSGETQYF.

This chain joins TRBV2 and TRBJ2-7; TRBD2 agrees at 10 bases. The CDR3 sequence is 16 residues long. The junction had 5 bases not matched to a gene; V was cut back by 3 bases and J by 0 bases. Germline CDR1 reads SNHLY; CDR2 reads FYNNEI. CDR3 region: CASSDIASGGSYEQYF. The CDR3 coding sequence is TGTGCCAGCAGTGATATTGCTAGCGGGGGCTCCTACGAGCAGTACTTC.

V is TRBV19 and J is TRBJ1-4; 7 nucleotides line up with TRBD1. Trimming removed 10 bases from V and 10 bases from J; junction bases left unmatched: 15. Germline values: CDR1 LNHDA, CDR2 SQIVND (reference sequence). The CDR3 has 14 amino acids. The CDR3 DNA follows: TGTGCCACCACAGGGGAGTTAAGTGAAGGAAAACTGTTTTTT. Protein product: CATTGELSEGKLFF.

The chain links TRBV29-1 to TRBJ1-2; 7 nucleotides match TRBD1. The V segment lost 5 bases and the J segment 4 bases; nucleotides outside the gene matches: 4. Germline lookup yields CDR1 SQVTM and CDR2 ANQGSEA. This CDR3 contains 12 residues. CDR3 in amino acids: CSVNRGGYGYTF. CDR3 in DNA: TGCAGCGTTAACAGGGGAGGCTATGGCTACACCTTC.

The chain employs TRBV27 and TRBJ2-5; D might be TRBD1 (6 bases). The germline CDR1 and CDR2 sequences are MNHEY and SMNVEV (reference sequence). V dropped 9 bases and J dropped 5 bases, with 7 bases sitting between them. The CDR3 loop spans 10 amino acids. This chain's CDR3 is CARQGETQYF. DNA for the CDR3: TGTGCCAGGCAGGGGGAGACCCAGTACTTC.

This rearrangement joins TRBV5-1 to TRBJ2-2; maybe TRBD2 (6 bases). The germline V gene has CDR1 SGHRS and CDR2 YFSETQ. V lost 3 bases and J 3 bases, leaving 12 bases between the germline ends. This CDR3 is built from 15 residues. In nucleotides, the CDR3 is TGCGCCAGCAGCTCGCCGGGAGCCGACACCGGGGAGCTGTTTTTT. Amino acid sequence: CASSSPGADTGELFF.

The chain is built from TRBV19 and TRBJ2-1; 13 bases fit TRBD2. J gave up 8 bases and V 1 base, and 5 bases lay outside the gene matches. Germline V gene lookup returns CDR1 LNHDA and CDR2 SQIVND (reference sequence). The CDR3 runs 16 residues. This chain's CDR3 is CASSIGLAGGIYEQFF. DNA of the CDR3: TGTGCCAGTAGTATAGGACTAGCGGGAGGCATCTATGAGCAGTTCTTC.

The CDR3, as DNA: TGTGCCAGCAGTTTGCCCTCTTTGGACAGGGGGCTAGGCTATGGCTACACCTTC. It codes for CASSLPSLDRGLGYGYTF. The chain carries TRBV28 and TRBJ1-2; TRBD1 agrees at 11 bases. This CDR3 spans 18 amino acids. V lost 3 bases and J lost 4; bases outside the gene matches: 13. Germline CDR1 and CDR2: MDHEN and SYDVKM.

This rearrangement joins TRBV24-1 to TRBJ2-2; 9 nucleotides match TRBD2. CDR3 size: 16 residues. The V gene end was trimmed by 1 base and the J gene end by 2 bases; junction bases not matched to a gene: 1. The germline CDR1 and CDR2 sequences are KGHDR and SFDVKD. The CDR3 loop reads CATSDLAGGNTGELFF. CDR3 DNA sequence: TGTGCCACCAGTGATTTAGCGGGAGGTAACACCGGGGAGCTGTTTTTT.

The chain joins TRBV5-1 to TRBJ1-3; no clear D gene. This CDR3 is 16 amino acids long. V lost 5 bases and J lost 0, with 15 bases in between. CDR1 and CDR2 (germline): SGHRS, YFSETQ. CDR3 in amino acids: CASSYHEGRSGNTIYF. The CDR3, as DNA: TGCGCCAGCAGTTATCATGAGGGTCGCTCTGGAAACACCATATATTTT.

The chain links TRBV7-2 to TRBJ1-3; the match to TRBD1 covers 9 bases. Germline CDR1 is SGHTA and CDR2 is FQGNSA. With V trimmed by 8 bases and J by 2 bases, 7 bases remained unmatched. This CDR3 contains 15 residues. This CDR3 is CASSFWTGAGNTIYF. CDR3 in DNA: TGTGCCAGCTCCTTTTGGACAGGGGCTGGAAACACCATATATTTT.

This clone was counted at least ten times. This rearrangement joins TRBV27 to TRBJ2-1; the D is unclear. The V and J ends lost 7 bases and 2 bases respectively, with 15 bases between them. Per germline, CDR1 MNHEY and CDR2 SMNVEV (reference sequence). This CDR3 is 15 amino acids long. The CDR3 loop reads CASTPRIEPYNEQFF. The DNA for the CDR3 is TGTGCCAGCACTCCCCGAATCGAGCCCTACAATGAGCAGTTCTTC.

This rearrangement joins TRBV6-5 to TRBJ2-2; 8 bases match TRBD1. V shed 6 bases, J shed 7 bases, and the junction held 10 bases outside the gene matches. CDR1 and CDR2 from the germline V gene are MNHEY and SVGAGI. This CDR3 comprises 15 residues. CDR3 in amino acids: CASSRGTGAVGELFF. For the CDR3, the DNA is TGTGCCAGCAGCCGTGGGACAGGAGCTGTCGGGGAGCTGTTTTTT.

The chain uses TRBV6-1 and TRBJ1-4, with D perhaps matching TRBD1 (6 bases). The length of the CDR3 is 17 residues. The V end was cut by 4 bases, the J end by 0 bases, with 15 bases between. The germline CDR1 and CDR2 sequences are MNHNS and SASEGT. This CDR3 reads CASSALGTFATNEKLFF. The CDR3 nucleotides are TGTGCCAGCAGTGCCCTCGGGACATTTGCAACTAATGAAAAACTGTTTTTT.

V is TRBV7-3 and J is TRBJ2-3, with D perhaps matching TRBD1 (5 bases). V dropped 6 bases and J dropped 6 bases, with 16 bases sitting between them. This CDR3 comprises 14 residues. The germline CDR1 and CDR2 sequences are SGHTA and FQGTGA. The CDR3 DNA is TGTGCCAGCAGTTCGGGCTACTCAGGGGATACGCAGTATTTT. It yields the protein CASSSGYSGDTQYF.

The chain carries TRBV30 and TRBJ1-1, with TRBD1 identical over 7 bases. The CDR3 has 14 residues. V lost 3 bases to trimming and J lost 4 bases; unmatched junction nucleotides: 8. Germline-derived CDR1 and CDR2 are GTSNPN and SVGIG (reference sequence). The CDR3 DNA is TGTGCCTGGAGGTCCCGACAGGGTTCCACTGAAGCTTTCTTT. Its protein product is CAWRSRQGSTEAFF.

The chain carries TRBV6-1 and TRBJ2-1; 12 nucleotides line up with TRBD2. This CDR3 has 18 residues. CDR1 is MNHNS and CDR2 is SASEGT in the germline V gene. V gave up 1 base and J gave up 0 bases; unmatched junction bases: 4. The CDR3 spells CASSEEKTSGSSYNEQFF. The CDR3 bases are TGTGCCAGCAGTGAAGAGAAGACTAGCGGGAGCTCCTACAATGAGCAGTTCTTC.

V and J are TRBV6-2 or TRBV6-3 and TRBJ2-1, with D perhaps TRBD2 (6 bases). The CDR3 is made up of 16 amino acids. Germline V CDR1 and CDR2: MNHEY, SVGEGT. V lost 6 bases and J 7 bases, leaving 22 bases between the germline ends. The CDR3 reads CASSSPAGTFGNEQFF. The DNA for the CDR3 is TGTGCCAGCAGCTCCCCCGCGGGGACCTTTGGTAATGAGCAGTTCTTC.

This clone was recorded a few times. J is TRBJ2-7 and V is TRBV7-2, with D unresolved. The CDR3 extends over 12 amino acids. CDR1 and CDR2 from the germline V gene are SGHTA and FQGNSA. V was clipped by 4 bases and J by 3 bases, with 7 bases between them. Here the CDR3 DNA reads TGTGCCAGCAGCTCGACATACTACGAGCAGTACTTC. It translates to CASSSTYYEQYF.

This chain connects TRBV5-1 to TRBJ2-3; TRBD1 matches at 9 bases. Germline CDR1 is SGHRS and CDR2 is YFSETQ. This CDR3 spans 14 amino acids. Trimming took 3 bases from V and 4 from J; bases not matched to a gene: 3. The CDR3 spells CASSSRQGADTQYF. The CDR3 region has the DNA TGCGCCAGCAGCTCCCGACAGGGGGCAGATACGCAGTATTTT. Using reference TRBV5-1 and TRBJ2-3 for the parts outside the CDR3, the full variable domain is KAGVTQTPRYLIKTRGQQVTLSCSPISGHRSVSWYQQTPGQGLQFLFEYFSETQRNKGNFPGRFSGRQFSNSRSEMNVSTLELGDSALYLCASSSRQGADTQYFGPGTRLTVL.

The chain links TRBV9 to TRBJ2-1, with TRBD1 identical over 7 bases. CDR3 size: 13 residues. Per germline, CDR1 SGDLS and CDR2 YYNGEE. V trimming: 7 bases; J trimming: 6 bases; junction bases outside the gene matches: 7. CDR3 amino acids: CASGGQTINEQFF. The CDR3 DNA reads as TGTGCCAGCGGGGGACAGACGATCAATGAGCAGTTCTTC.